A single sample gave rise to the 32 T cell receptor beta chains below, sequenced in a study of OX40 agonist ivuxolimab in advanced cancers. Using immunoSEQ multiplex PCR, the repertoire was profiled, and TCRdb retains in-frame clones only, with some absent. Counted here are 12,000 or so clones, around 67% occurring once; the ten biggest clones make up under 30%. The sequencing used CD4+ or CD8+ T cells sorted from blood, collected in a trial of the OX40 agonist ivuxolimab. The receptors here all came from an adult with an advanced solid tumor such as melanoma, head and neck, liver or kidney cancer.

The genes are TRBV7-9 and TRBJ2-5; possible D gene TRBD2, 6 bases. CDR3 size: 16 residues. V was cut by 7 bases and J by 5 bases, with 23 bases left in between. Germline V lookup: CDR1 SEHNR, CDR2 FQNEAQ (reference sequence). The CDR3 loop reads CASMWEGTGVRETQYF. In DNA, the CDR3 is TGTGCCAGCATGTGGGAAGGGACGGGAGTAAGGGAGACCCAGTACTTC.

This clone was seen a handful of times. The CDR3 here is CASSESGVNTGELFF. In DNA form, the CDR3 reads TGTGCCAGCAGTGAAAGTGGGGTGAACACCGGGGAGCTGTTTTTT. V is TRBV6-4 and J is TRBJ2-2; D unresolved. The V gene lost 3 bases and the J gene lost 1 base, with 9 bases spanning the gap. The CDR3 sequence is 15 residues long. Germline V gives CDR1 MRHNA, CDR2 SNTAGT.

The chain joins TRBV18 to TRBJ1-2; D perhaps matches TRBD1 (6 bases). The V and J ends lost 3 bases and 2 bases respectively, with 13 bases between them. Germline-derived CDR1 and CDR2 are KGHSH and LQKENI. This CDR3 comprises 15 residues. The CDR3, as DNA: TGTGCCAGCTCACCCAGGCGGCAGGGGAACTATGGCTACACCTTC. The encoded protein is CASSPRRQGNYGYTF.

The genes are TRBV27 and TRBJ2-5; TRBD2 agrees at 9 bases. The DNA matches TRBJ2-7 better at its end, which makes the J call doubtful. The CDR3 is 15 amino acids. Germline lookup yields CDR1 MNHEY and CDR2 SMNVEV (reference sequence). CDR3 coding DNA: TGTGCCAGCAGCCGATTGACTAGCGGTACCTACGAGCAGTACTTC. Residues: CASSRLTSGTYEQYF.

This chain uses TRBV29-1 with TRBJ2-4; TRBD1 matches at 7 bases. J was trimmed by 3 bases and V by 6 bases; bases with no gene match: 5. Germline-derived CDR1 and CDR2 are SQVTM and ANQGSEA. The CDR3 runs 13 residues. The CDR3 loop is CSVQDRDKNIQYF. CDR3 nucleotides: TGCAGCGTCCAAGACAGGGACAAAAACATTCAGTACTTC.

CDR3 in amino acids: CSVLTSGFSYEQYF. The CDR3 DNA is TGCAGCGTGCTGACTAGCGGGTTTTCCTACGAGCAGTACTTC. The V gene is TRBV29-1, the J gene TRBJ2-7, with 10 bases that match TRBD2. The CDR3 extends over 14 amino acids. V gave up 6 bases and J gave up 1 base; unmatched junction bases: 6. Germline V CDR1 and CDR2: SQVTM, ANQGSEA.

This clone was seen only a few times. V gene TRBV28 combines with J gene TRBJ1-5; 7 positions match TRBD1. The V segment lost 1 base and the J segment 9 bases; nucleotides outside the gene matches: 12. The CDR3 contains 16 residues. Germline CDR1 MDHEN, CDR2 SYDVKM. CDR3 DNA sequence: TGTGCCAGCAGTTTATACAGGGGCCGCACGGATAGGCCCCAGCATTTT. This sequence encodes CASSLYRGRTDRPQHF.

V is TRBV9 and J is TRBJ2-7, with 7 bases lining up with TRBD1. The CDR3 is made up of 13 amino acids. Germline V CDR1 and CDR2: SGDLS, YYNGEE. With 0 bases clipped from V and 7 bases from J, the junction kept 4 bases outside the gene matches. The CDR3 sequence: CASSVGAGGEQYF. CDR3 coding DNA: TGTGCCAGCAGCGTAGGGGCAGGGGGTGAGCAGTACTTC. Supplemented by reference TRBV9 and TRBJ2-7, the full variable domain reads DSGVTQTPKHLITATGQRVTLRCSPRSGDLSVYWYQQSLDQGLQFLIQYYNGEERAKGNILERFSAQQFPDLHSELNLSSLELGDSALYFCASSVGAGGEQYFGPGTRLTVT.

Remarks on this clone: One base away lies a much larger clone, so this may be a sequencing read error. Other nucleotide sequences from this sample produce the same CDR3. The chain joins TRBV11-3 to TRBJ1-1, with D unresolved. The CDR3 spans 12 residues. Looked up from germline, CDR1 is SGHNT and CDR2 is YENEEA. The CDR3 bases are TGTGCCAGCAGCGACGAAAACACCGAAGCTTTCTTT. As protein: CASSDENTEAFF.

The rearrangement joins TRBV2 to TRBJ2-3; the D is unclear. The CDR3 spans 13 residues. V lost 8 bases to trimming and J lost 2 bases, with 11 bases between them. Germline CDR1 reads SNHLY; CDR2 reads FYNNEI. The CDR3 here is CASRAPDTDTQYF. The CDR3 DNA sequence: TGTGCCAGCCGTGCGCCGGACACAGATACGCAGTATTTT.

This sequence joins TRBV6-6 and TRBJ1-6; maybe TRBD1 (6 bases). CDR3 size: 15 residues. With 5 bases removed from V and 11 bases from J, the gap between germline ends came to 19 bases. Per germline, CDR1 MNHNY and CDR2 SVGAGI (reference sequence). Here the CDR3 reads CASSHPGGTKTPLHF. The CDR3 coding sequence is TGTGCCAGCAGTCACCCGGGGGGCACGAAAACACCCCTCCACTTT.

The rearrangement uses TRBV4-2 and TRBJ2-7, with D perhaps being TRBD1 or TRBD2 (6 bases each). V was cut by 1 base and J by 2 bases, with 15 bases left in between. In germline, CDR1 is LGHNA, CDR2 YNFKEQ. There are 16 residues in the CDR3. The CDR3 loop is CASSQGGSGATYEQYF. CDR3 sequence (DNA): TGTGCCAGCAGCCAAGGGGGATCGGGGGCCACCTACGAGCAGTACTTC.

This clone was seen a few times. The chain is built from TRBV4-1 and TRBJ1-5; D is uncertain. This CDR3 has 15 amino acids. Germline CDR1 MGHRA, CDR2 YSYEKL. With 0 bases removed from V and 0 bases from J, the gap between germline ends came to 6 bases. The CDR3 region has the DNA TGCGCCAGCAGCCAAGAGGCATATAGCAATCAGCCCCAGCATTTT. This gives the protein CASSQEAYSNQPQHF.

This clone was seen a handful of times. The rearrangement uses TRBV29-1 and TRBJ2-2; D uncertain. The CDR3 runs 15 residues. Trimming took 0 bases from V and 6 from J, leaving 14 bases between them. Per the germline V gene, CDR1 is SQVTM and CDR2 is ANQGSEA. The CDR3 DNA reads as TGCAGCGTTGAAGATCTAGGCAGTAATCCCGGGGAGCTGTTTTTT. Translation gives CSVEDLGSNPGELFF.

The rearrangement links TRBV10-2 to TRBJ2-5; 7 bases map to TRBD1. V trimming: 6 bases; J trimming: 5 bases; junction bases outside the gene matches: 6. The V gene's germline CDR1 is WSHSY and CDR2 SAAADI. The CDR3 spans 13 residues. CDR3 bases: TGCGCCAGCAGCCAGACAGGGTCGGAGACCCAGTACTTC. Its protein is CASSQTGSETQYF.

This clone is medium-sized within its sample. The chain recombines TRBV28 with TRBJ2-7; 10 nucleotides match TRBD1. Germline V gene data show CDR1 as MDHEN and CDR2 as SYDVKM. V lost 5 bases, J lost 9 bases, and 16 bases stayed unmatched. This CDR3 has 16 amino acids. CDR3 sequence (DNA): TGTGCCAGCAGTCCTTACAAAAACTCACGGACAGGGGGGCAGTACTTC. This codes for CASSPYKNSRTGGQYF.

This clone was seen just once. A read error may produce the germline difference seen at one junction end. The chain employs TRBV9 and TRBJ1-1; a possible D gene is TRBD1 (5 bases). CDR3 length: 12 amino acids. Germline V lookup: CDR1 SGDLS, CDR2 YYNGEE. CDR3 loop: CASNSLGGSYDF. CDR3 nucleotide sequence: TGTGCCAGCAATTCCTTGGGGGGGTCGTATGATTTT.

The genes are TRBV29-1 and TRBJ2-3; D unclear. Trimming stripped 3 bases from V and 8 bases from J, with 9 bases between. This CDR3 comprises 11 residues. Germline V gives CDR1 SQVTM, CDR2 ANQGSEA. CDR3 in DNA: TGCAGCGTTGAGGGCTATCCTACGCAGTATTTT. Protein: CSVEGYPTQYF.

CDR3: CASSESVSGGDEQFF. The CDR3 DNA is TGTGCCAGCAGTGAATCCGTTAGCGGGGGGGATGAGCAGTTCTTC. The chain joins TRBV6-1 to TRBJ2-1; 11 bases align to TRBD2. CDR3 length equals 15 residues. The junction had 5 bases not matched to a gene; V was cut back by 2 bases and J by 8 bases. From germline, CDR1 is MNHNS and CDR2 SASEGT.

The chain has TRBV11-2 and TRBJ1-1, with D possibly TRBD1 on 5 matching bases. The CDR3 has 14 residues. Per germline, CDR1 SGHAT and CDR2 FQNNGV. Trimming left V 6 bases short and J 3 bases short, with 14 bases between. The CDR3 bases are TGTGCCAGCAGTTCAGGGACGGACTACACTGAAGCTTTCTTT. This codes for CASSSGTDYTEAFF.

In this sample, this clone turned up a few times. This sequence joins TRBV4-1 and TRBJ2-2, with TRBD1 matching over 10 bases. CDR3 length equals 15 residues. V lost 3 bases to trimming and J lost 6 bases; unmatched junction nucleotides: 4. The germline CDR1 and CDR2 sequences are MGHRA and YSYEKL. In nucleotides, the CDR3 is TGCGCCAGCAGCCAGACGGACAGGGGGTCCGGGGAGCTGTTTTTT. Translating it yields CASSQTDRGSGELFF.

This chain connects TRBV30 to TRBJ2-7, with 10 bases identical to TRBD2. This CDR3 spans 13 amino acids. Germline assignment: CDR1 GTSNPN and CDR2 SVGIG (reference sequence). V gave up 3 bases and J gave up 6 bases; unmatched junction bases: 5. The CDR3 DNA reads as TGTGCCTGGAGGAGGACTAGCGGAGTCGAGCAGTACTTC. As protein: CAWRRTSGVEQYF.

The chain employs TRBV6-5 and TRBJ1-4; D call uncertain. Germline CDR1 reads MNHEY; CDR2 reads SVGAGI. V lost 2 bases, J lost 6 bases, and 4 bases lay in between. This CDR3 has 12 amino acids. CDR3 bases: TGTGCCAGCAGTTACCTCGATGAAAAACTGTTTTTT. Its translation: CASSYLDEKLFF.

The CDR3 sequence: CASSGTEVYGYTF. In DNA, the CDR3 is TGTGCCAGCAGCGGGACGGAGGTCTATGGCTACACCTTC. This chain links TRBV5-6 with TRBJ1-2; tentatively, D is TRBD1 (5 bases). Germline CDR1 and CDR2: SGHDT and YYEEEE. This CDR3 is 13 amino acids long. Trimming left V 4 bases short and J 4 bases short, with 11 bases between.

The V and J genes are TRBV15 and TRBJ2-5; D is possibly TRBD2 (5 bases). Per the germline V gene, CDR1 is LNHNV and CDR2 is YYDKDF (reference sequence). Trimming cost V 3 bases and J 5 bases, with 10 bases left between them. This CDR3 comprises 13 residues. The CDR3 DNA is TGTGCCACCAGCAGTGCGACGGGGGAGACCCAGTACTTC. It yields the protein CATSSATGETQYF. The entire variable domain, with the rest obtained from reference TRBV15 and TRBJ2-5, is as follows: DAMVIQNPRYQVTQFGKPVTLSCSQTLNHNVMYWYQQKSSQAPKLLFHYYDKDFNNEADTPDNFQSRRPNTSFCFLDIRSPGLGDTAMYLCATSSATGETQYFGPGTRLLVL.

The rearrangement uses TRBV7-9 and TRBJ1-2; TRBD1 matches 8 bases. V shed 5 bases and J 6 bases; nucleotides not matched to a gene: 5. Germline V gene lookup returns CDR1 SEHNR and CDR2 FQNEAQ (reference sequence). The CDR3 has 13 residues. The CDR3 here is CASSTGQGHGYTF. The CDR3 nucleotides are TGTGCCAGCAGCACCGGACAGGGACATGGCTACACCTTC.

The chain combines TRBV4-1 with TRBJ2-7; 8 positions match TRBD1. The V segment lost 3 bases and the J segment 2 bases; nucleotides outside the gene matches: 6. The germline gives CDR1 MGHRA, CDR2 YSYEKL. The CDR3 spans 15 residues. The CDR3 bases are TGCGCCAGCAGCCAGTTGACAGGGGCTGCCTACGAGCAGTACTTC. The encoded protein is CASSQLTGAAYEQYF.

The V and J genes are TRBV28 and TRBJ1-3; unclear D gene. Trimming took off 4 bases at V and 0 bases at J, with 13 bases between the two ends. The V gene's germline CDR1 is MDHEN and CDR2 SYDVKM. CDR3 length equals 16 residues. The CDR3: CASSSDRTGSGNTIYF. CDR3 in DNA: TGTGCCAGCAGTTCCGACCGGACGGGCTCTGGAAACACCATATATTTT.

This chain joins TRBV5-1 and TRBJ1-1; weak D call: TRBD1 (6 bases). The CDR3 sequence is 12 residues long. V lost 2 bases, J lost 5 bases, and 7 bases lay in between. The germline CDR1 and CDR2 sequences are SGHRS and YFSETQ. The CDR3 loop is CASSFTGTEAFF. The CDR3 nucleotides read TGCGCCAGCAGCTTTACAGGGACTGAAGCTTTCTTT.

Notes on this clone: The sample holds other DNA sequences that translate to the same CDR3. The V gene is TRBV27, the J gene TRBJ1-5, with D unresolved. Germline V gene data show CDR1 as MNHEY and CDR2 as SMNVEV (reference sequence). Trimming removed 1 base from V and 4 bases from J, with 8 bases in between. The CDR3 loop spans 14 amino acids. The chain's CDR3 is CASSLFGGNQPQHF. CDR3 DNA sequence: TGTGCCAGCAGTTTATTTGGAGGGAATCAGCCCCAGCATTTT.

This clone was detected only a few times. The chain recombines TRBV4-2 with TRBJ1-2; 10 positions match TRBD1. The CDR3 contains 17 residues. V was clipped by 0 bases and J by 7 bases; unmatched bases: 11. Germline-derived CDR1 and CDR2 are LGHNA and YNFKEQ. The CDR3 DNA sequence: TGTGCCAGCAGCCAAGATCTGGGGACAGGGGAGAGGGGTGGCTACACCTTC. This codes for CASSQDLGTGERGGYTF.

As concerns this clone: The junction departs from germline at one end; a sequencing error may be responsible. V and J are TRBV10-2 and TRBJ2-7; 7 bases are shared with TRBD2. CDR1 and CDR2 from the germline V gene are WSHSY and SAAADI. The CDR3 has 14 residues. The CDR3 nucleotides are TGCGCCAGCAGTGAGGCTAGCGGAGGTTCCCCTTATAGGTTC. Protein: CASSEASGGSPYRF.